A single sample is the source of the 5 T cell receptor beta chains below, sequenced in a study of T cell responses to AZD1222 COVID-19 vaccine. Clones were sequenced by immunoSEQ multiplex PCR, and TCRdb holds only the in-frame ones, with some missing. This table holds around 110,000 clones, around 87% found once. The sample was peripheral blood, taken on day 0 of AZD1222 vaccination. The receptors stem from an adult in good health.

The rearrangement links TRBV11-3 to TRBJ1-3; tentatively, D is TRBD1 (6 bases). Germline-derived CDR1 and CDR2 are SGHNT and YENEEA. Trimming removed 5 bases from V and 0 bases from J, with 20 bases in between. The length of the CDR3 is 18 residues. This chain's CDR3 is CASSPGRRGGSSGNTIYF. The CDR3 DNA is TGTGCCAGCAGCCCCGGCCGAAGGGGGGGGAGCTCTGGAAACACCATATATTTT.

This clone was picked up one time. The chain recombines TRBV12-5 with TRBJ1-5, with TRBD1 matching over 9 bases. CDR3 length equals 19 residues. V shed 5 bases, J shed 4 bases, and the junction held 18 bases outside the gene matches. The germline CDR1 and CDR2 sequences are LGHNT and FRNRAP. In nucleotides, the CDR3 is TGTGCTAGTGGTCAAAACCTGATACAGGGGGCGCGGGGGAATCAGCCCCAGCATTTT. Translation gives CASGQNLIQGARGNQPQHF.

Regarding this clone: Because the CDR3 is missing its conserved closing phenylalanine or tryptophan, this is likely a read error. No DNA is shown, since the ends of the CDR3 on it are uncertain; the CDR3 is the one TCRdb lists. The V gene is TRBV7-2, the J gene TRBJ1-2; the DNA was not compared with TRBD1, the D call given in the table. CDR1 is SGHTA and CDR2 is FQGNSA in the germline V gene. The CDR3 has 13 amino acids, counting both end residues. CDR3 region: CASSFSGTGGQNL.

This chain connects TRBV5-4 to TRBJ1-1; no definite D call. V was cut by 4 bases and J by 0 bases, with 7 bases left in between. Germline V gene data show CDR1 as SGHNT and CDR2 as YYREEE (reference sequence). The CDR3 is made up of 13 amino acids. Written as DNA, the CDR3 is TGTGCCAGCAGCCCCAGGTTGAACACTGAAGCTTTCTTT. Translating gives CASSPRLNTEAFF.

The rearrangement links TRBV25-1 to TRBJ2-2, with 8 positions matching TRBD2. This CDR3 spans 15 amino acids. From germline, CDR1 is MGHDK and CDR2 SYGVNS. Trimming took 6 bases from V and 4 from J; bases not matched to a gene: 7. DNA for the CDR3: TGTGCCAGCAGCCTCCGAGCGGGAGTCACCGGGGAGCTGTTTTTT. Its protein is CASSLRAGVTGELFF.